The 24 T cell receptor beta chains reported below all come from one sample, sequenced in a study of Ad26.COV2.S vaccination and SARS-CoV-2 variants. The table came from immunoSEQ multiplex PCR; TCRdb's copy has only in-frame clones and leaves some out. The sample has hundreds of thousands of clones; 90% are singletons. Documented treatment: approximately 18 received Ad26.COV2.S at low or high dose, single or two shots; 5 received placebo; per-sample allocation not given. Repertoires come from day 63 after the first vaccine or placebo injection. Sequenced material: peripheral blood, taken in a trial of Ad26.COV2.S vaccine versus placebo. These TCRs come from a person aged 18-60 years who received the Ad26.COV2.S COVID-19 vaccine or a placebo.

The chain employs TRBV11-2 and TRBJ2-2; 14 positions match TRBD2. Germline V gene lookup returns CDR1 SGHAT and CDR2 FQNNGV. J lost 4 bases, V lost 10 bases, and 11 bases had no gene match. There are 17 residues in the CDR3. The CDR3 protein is CATQAGTSGSSTGELFF. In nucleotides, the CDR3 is TGTGCCACCCAAGCAGGGACTAGCGGGAGTTCCACCGGGGAGCTGTTTTTT.

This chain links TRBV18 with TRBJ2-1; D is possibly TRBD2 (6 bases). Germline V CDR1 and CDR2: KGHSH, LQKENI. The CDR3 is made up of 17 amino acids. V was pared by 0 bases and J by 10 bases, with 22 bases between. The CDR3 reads CASSPPGPGAGPGEQFF. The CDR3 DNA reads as TGTGCCAGCTCACCACCCGGTCCGGGAGCAGGCCCTGGGGAGCAGTTCTTC.

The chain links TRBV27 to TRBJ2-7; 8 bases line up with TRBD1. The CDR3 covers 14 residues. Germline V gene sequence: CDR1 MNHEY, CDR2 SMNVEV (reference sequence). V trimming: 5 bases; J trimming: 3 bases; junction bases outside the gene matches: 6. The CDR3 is CASSMTGAYYEQYF. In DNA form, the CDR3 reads TGTGCCAGCAGTATGACAGGGGCTTACTACGAGCAGTACTTC.

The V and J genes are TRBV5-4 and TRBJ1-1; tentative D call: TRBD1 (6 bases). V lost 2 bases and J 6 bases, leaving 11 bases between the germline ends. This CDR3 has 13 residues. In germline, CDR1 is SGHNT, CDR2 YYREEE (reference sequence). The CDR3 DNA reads TGTGCCAGCAGCTTTACCGGGGGCGCTGAAGCTTTCTTT. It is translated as CASSFTGGAEAFF.

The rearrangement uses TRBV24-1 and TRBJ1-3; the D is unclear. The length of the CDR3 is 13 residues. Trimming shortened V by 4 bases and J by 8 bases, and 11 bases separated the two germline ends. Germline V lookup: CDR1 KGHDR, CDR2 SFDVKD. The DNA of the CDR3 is TGTGCCACCAGTGACGGGAAGCTCGACACCATATATTTT. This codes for CATSDGKLDTIYF.

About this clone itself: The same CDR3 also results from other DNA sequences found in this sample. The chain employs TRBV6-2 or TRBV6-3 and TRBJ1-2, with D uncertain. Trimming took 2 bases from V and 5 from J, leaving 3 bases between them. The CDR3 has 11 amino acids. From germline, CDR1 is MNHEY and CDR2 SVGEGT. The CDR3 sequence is CASSYGYGYTF. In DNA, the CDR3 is TGTGCCAGCAGTTACGGGTATGGCTACACCTTC.

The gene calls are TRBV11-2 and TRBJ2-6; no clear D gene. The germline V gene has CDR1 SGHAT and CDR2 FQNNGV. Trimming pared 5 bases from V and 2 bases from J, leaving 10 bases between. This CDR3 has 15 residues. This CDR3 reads CASSRTQTGANVLTF. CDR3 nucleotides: TGTGCCAGCAGCCGGACGCAAACTGGGGCCAACGTCCTGACTTTC.

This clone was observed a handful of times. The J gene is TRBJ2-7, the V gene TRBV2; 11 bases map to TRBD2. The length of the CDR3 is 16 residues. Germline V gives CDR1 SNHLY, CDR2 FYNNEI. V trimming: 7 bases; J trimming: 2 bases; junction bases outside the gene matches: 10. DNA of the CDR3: TGTGCCAGCAAGTCTCGACCGACTAGCGGGACCTACGAGCAGTACTTC. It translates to CASKSRPTSGTYEQYF.

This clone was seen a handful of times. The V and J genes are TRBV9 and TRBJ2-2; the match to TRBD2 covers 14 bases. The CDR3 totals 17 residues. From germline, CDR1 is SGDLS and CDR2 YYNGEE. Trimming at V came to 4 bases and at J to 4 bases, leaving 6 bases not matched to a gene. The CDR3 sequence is CASSTTSGRAGTGELFF. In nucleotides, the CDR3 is TGTGCCAGCAGCACGACTAGCGGGAGGGCCGGCACCGGGGAGCTGTTTTTT.

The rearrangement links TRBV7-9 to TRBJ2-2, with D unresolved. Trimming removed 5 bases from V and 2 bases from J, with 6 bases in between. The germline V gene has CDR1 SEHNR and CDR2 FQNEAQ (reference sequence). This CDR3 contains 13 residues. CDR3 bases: TGTGCCAGCAGCCCAAAAAACACCGGGGAGCTGTTTTTT. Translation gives CASSPKNTGELFF.

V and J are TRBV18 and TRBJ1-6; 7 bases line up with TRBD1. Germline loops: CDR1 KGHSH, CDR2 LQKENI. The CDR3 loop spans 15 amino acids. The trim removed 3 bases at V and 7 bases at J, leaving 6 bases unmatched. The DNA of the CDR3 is TGTGCCAGCTCACCCCGCGACAGGGACAATTCACCCCTCCACTTT. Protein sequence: CASSPRDRDNSPLHF.

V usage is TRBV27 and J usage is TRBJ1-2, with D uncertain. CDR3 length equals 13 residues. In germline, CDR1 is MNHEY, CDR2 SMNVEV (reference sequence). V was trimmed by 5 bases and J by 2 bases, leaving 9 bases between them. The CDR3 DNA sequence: TGTGCCAGCAGTGAAAGAGGGAACTATGGCTACACCTTC. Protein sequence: CASSERGNYGYTF.

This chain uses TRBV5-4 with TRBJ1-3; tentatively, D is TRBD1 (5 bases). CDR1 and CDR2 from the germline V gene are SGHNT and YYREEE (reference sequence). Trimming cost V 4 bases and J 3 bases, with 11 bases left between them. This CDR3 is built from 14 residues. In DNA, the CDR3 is TGTGCCAGCAGCGAAATCGGGGGTGGAAACACCATATATTTT. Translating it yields CASSEIGGGNTIYF.

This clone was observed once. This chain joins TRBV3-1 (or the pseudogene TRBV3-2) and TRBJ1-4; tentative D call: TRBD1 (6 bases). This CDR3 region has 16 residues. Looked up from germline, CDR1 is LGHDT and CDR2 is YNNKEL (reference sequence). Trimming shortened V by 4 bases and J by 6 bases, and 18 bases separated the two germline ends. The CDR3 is CASSPQGSRLDEKLFF. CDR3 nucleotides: TGTGCCAGCAGCCCCCAGGGGAGCAGGTTGGATGAAAAACTGTTTTTT.

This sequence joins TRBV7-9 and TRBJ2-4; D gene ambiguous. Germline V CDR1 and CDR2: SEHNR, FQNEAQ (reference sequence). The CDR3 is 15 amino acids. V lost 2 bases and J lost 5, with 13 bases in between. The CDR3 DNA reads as TGTGCCAGCAGCTTACCAAGGTTGGCCGAAAACATTCAGTACTTC. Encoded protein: CASSLPRLAENIQYF.

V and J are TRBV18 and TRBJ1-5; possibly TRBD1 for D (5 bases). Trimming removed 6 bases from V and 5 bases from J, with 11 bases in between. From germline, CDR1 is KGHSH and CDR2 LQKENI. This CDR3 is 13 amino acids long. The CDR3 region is CASSLGEDQPQHF. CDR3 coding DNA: TGTGCCAGCTCGTTAGGGGAGGATCAGCCCCAGCATTTT.

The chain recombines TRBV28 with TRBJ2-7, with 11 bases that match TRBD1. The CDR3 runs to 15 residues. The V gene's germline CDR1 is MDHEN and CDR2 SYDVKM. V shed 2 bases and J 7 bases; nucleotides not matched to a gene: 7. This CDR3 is CASSLGTGGRKEQYF. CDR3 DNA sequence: TGTGCCAGCAGTTTAGGGACAGGGGGGAGAAAAGAGCAGTACTTC.

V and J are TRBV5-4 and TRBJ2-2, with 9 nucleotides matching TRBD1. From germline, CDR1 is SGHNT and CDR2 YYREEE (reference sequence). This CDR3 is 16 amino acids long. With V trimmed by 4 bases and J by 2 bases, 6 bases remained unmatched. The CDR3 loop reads CASSVAGQGNTGELFF. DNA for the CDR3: TGTGCCAGCAGCGTTGCGGGACAGGGTAACACCGGGGAGCTGTTTTTT. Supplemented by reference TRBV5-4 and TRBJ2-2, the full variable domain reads ETGVTQSPTHLIKTRGQQVTLRCSSQSGHNTVSWYQQALGQGPQFIFQYYREEENGRGNFPPRFSGLQFPNYSSELNVNALELDDSALYLCASSVAGQGNTGELFFGEGSRLTVL.

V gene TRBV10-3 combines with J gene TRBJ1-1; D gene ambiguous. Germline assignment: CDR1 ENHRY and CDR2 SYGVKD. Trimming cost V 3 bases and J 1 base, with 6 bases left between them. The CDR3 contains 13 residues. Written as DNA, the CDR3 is TGTGCCATCAGTGACGGAAGGAACACTGAAGCTTTCTTT. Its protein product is CAISDGRNTEAFF.

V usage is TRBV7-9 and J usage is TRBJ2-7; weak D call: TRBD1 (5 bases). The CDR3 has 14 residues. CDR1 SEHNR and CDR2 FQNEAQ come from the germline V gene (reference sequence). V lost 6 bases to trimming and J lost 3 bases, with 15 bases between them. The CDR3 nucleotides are TGTGCCAGCAGAGGGGATAGGGATGGCTACGAGCAGTACTTC. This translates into CASRGDRDGYEQYF.

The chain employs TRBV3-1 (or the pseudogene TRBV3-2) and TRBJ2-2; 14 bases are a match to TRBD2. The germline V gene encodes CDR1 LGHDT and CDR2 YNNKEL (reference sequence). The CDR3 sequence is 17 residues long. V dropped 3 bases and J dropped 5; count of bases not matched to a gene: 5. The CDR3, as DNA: TGTGCCAGCAGCCAGGGGACTAGCGGGAGCTGGACCGGGGAGCTGTTTTTT. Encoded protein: CASSQGTSGSWTGELFF.

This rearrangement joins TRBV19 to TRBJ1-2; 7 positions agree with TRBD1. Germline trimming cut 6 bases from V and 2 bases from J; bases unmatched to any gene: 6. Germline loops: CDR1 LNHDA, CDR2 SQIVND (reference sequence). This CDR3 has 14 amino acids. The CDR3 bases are TGTGCCAGTAGAAAGACAGGGCTGAACTATGGCTACACCTTC. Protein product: CASRKTGLNYGYTF.

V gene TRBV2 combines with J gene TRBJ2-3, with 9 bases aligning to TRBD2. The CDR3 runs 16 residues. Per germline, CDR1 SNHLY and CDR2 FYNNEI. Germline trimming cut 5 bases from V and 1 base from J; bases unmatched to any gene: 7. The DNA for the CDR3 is TGTGCCAGCAGTCCTCCCCCTAGCGGGGGCACAGATACGCAGTATTTT. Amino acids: CASSPPPSGGTDTQYF.

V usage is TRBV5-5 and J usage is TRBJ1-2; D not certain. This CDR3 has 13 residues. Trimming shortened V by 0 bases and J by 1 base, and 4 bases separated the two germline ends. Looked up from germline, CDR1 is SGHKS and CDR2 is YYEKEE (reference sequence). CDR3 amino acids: CASSLDGNYGYTF. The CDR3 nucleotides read TGTGCCAGCAGCTTGGACGGTAACTATGGCTACACCTTC.